This record looks at one TCR beta chain sequence and its context. Its specificity is unknown. The length of the CDR3 is 11 residues. Germline V gene data show CDR1 as MGHDK and CDR2 as SYGVNS. Trimming removed 9 bases at V and 1 base at J, with 4 bases between. This table comes from immunoSEQ multiplex PCR, and its TCRdb copy is limited to in-frame clones, with some not included. The sample contains 75,000 to 100,000 clones, roughly 80% of which appear only once. This sample stems from a study of graft-versus-host responses after intestinal transplantation. Study as a whole: Recipients were given multivisceral, liver-intestinal, or isolated intestinal transplants.

Study-wide results and caveats: Detected in recipient marrow were GvH clones, some of which were first observed in ileum or blood. Peak circulating GvH clone levels were associated with early post-transplant HvG declines.

The genes are TRBV25-1 and TRBJ1-5; D remains ambiguous. The specimen was unstimulated CD8+ T cells sorted from spleen or lymph node cells, collected before intestinal transplant. This receptor was taken from a human donor who received an intestinal transplant. The CDR3 nucleotides read TGTGCCAGGGACAGCAATCAGCCCCAGCATTTT. Amino acids: CARDSNQPQHF.